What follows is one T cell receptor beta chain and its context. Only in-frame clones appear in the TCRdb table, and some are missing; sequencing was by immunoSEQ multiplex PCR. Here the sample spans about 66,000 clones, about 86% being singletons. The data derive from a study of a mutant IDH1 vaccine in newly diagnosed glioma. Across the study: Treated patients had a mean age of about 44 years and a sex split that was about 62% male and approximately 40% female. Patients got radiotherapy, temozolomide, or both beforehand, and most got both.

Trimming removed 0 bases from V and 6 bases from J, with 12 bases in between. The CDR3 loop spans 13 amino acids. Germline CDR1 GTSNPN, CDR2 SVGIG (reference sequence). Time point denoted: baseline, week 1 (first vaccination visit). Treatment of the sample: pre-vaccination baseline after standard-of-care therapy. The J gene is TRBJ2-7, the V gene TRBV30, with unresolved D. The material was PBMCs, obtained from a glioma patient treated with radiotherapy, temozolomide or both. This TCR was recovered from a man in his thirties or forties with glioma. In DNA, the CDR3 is TGTGCCTGGAGTGTATCGACAAGGCTCGAGCAGTACTTC. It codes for CAWSVSTRLEQYF. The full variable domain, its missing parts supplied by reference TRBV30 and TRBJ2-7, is SQTIHQWPATLVQPVGSPLSLECTVEGTSNPNLYWYRQAAGRGLQLLFYSVGIGQISSEVPQNLSASRPQDRQFILSSKKLLLSDSGFYLCAWSVSTRLEQYFGPGTRLTVT.